This T cell receptor (beta chain) was found in a study of blood T cell repertoires in COVID-19 (dated by TCRdb to 2018 to 2021). For the wider study: Samples covering the acute and convalescent phases of COVID-19 were provided by collaborators in the United States, Italy and Spain. The prospective study material was composed of cDNA or gDNA derived from T cells, B-cell-depleted T cells, or PBMCs. The dataset comprised deeply sampled blood TCRbeta repertoires from subjects exposed to, actively infected with, or recovered from COVID-19. The repertoires were released in a freely available public database meant as a resource for research on the immune response to SARS-CoV-2. The samples were drawn from the first 160 participants of the ongoing ImmuneRACE study and from about 1,200 subjects provided by 6 global collaborators. The sample metadata nearly always contained a de-identified subject ID, COVID-19 status, age in years and sex. Where available, HLA class I and class II types were obtained from metadata supplied by the sample provider rather than from assay-based typing. General study outcomes and caveats: Clinical and demographic metadata were provided uncurated, with the amount varying by source and participant.

As to this clone: It has no known antigen specificity. Per-base quality was not reported, and no clone a single base away is much larger than it.

TCRbeta CDR3 regions were amplified from genomic DNA by means of the immunoSEQ Assay, a bias-controlled multiplex PCR. On the study's bioinformatics: The number of nucleated cells in each sample was estimated by amplification of reference gene primers within the assay. To quantify the absolute abundance of each unique TCRbeta CDR3 rearrangement, sequence reads were collapsed and filtered. For each sample, productive Simpson clonality was calculated by taking the square root of Simpson's diversity index across productive rearrangements. In its TCRdb copy, this immuneACCESS table keeps in-frame sequences only and misses some clones. Where compared with another copy, unresolved V genes explain less than half of these, and the others have no known cause. V, J and clone size reflect that table, while D and trimming were determined from the DNA. The table for this sample lists approximately 150,000 clones; about nine tenths of them were counted only once. The ten largest clones represent 2.5% of the sample.

The trim is 4 bases for V and 4 bases for J, with a gap of 21 bases between the germline ends. Per the germline V gene, KGHDR is the CDR1 and SFDVKD is the CDR2. The CDR3 spans 17 residues, from the cysteine through the phenylalanine. The retained sequence is limited to the CDR3, 51 bases, with the frame set at the first base. In Seattle, one collaborating source enrolled patients while the infection was active and tracked those patients longitudinally over the course of disease. Each collaborating institution followed its own protocols to collect whole blood in K2EDTA tubes. For TCRbeta analysis, collaborator samples were shipped as frozen whole blood, as isolated PBMCs, or as DNA extracted from either sample type.

The receptor's source is a human donor with COVID-19, enrolled during active disease. The donor label of this sample is uncertain. The sequenced sample consisted of peripheral blood. The chain is made from TRBV24-1 and TRBJ1-2; matching of 6 bases hints at TRBD1 as the D gene. The nucleotide sequence reads as follows: TGTGCCACCAGTGACGGGGCCGTGGACAGCACCCTCTATGGCTACACCTTC. Translated, this is CATSDGAVDSTLYGYTF.